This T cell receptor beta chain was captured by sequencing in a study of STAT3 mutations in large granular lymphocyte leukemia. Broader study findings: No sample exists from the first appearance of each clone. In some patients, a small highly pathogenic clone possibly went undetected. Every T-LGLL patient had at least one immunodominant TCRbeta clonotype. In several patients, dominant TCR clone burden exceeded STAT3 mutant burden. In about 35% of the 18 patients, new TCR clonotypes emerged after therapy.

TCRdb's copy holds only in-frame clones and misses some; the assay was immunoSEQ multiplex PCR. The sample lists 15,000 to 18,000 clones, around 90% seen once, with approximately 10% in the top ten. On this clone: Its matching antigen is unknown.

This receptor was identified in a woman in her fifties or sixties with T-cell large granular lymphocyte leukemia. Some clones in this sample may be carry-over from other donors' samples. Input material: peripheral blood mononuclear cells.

The CDR3 here is CSARGLAGNYEQFF. CDR3 DNA: TGCAGCGCCCGGGGACTAGCGGGTAACTATGAGCAGTTCTTC. V and J are TRBV29-1 and TRBJ2-1; 12 bases fit TRBD2. V gave up 7 bases and J gave up 8 bases; unmatched junction bases: 9. CDR3 length: 14 amino acids. CDR1 SQVTM and CDR2 ANQGSEA come from the germline V gene.